The T cell receptor beta chain under discussion was sequenced for a study of breast tumors, draining lymph nodes, adjacent tissues. This clonotype was observed many times. What it binds is not known. TCRdb reprocessed the multiplex PCR reads via MiXCR and lists one record per CDR3 protein. The data hold approximately 300,000 distinct CDR3 sequences, with around 30% observed a single time. Study-wide findings and caveats: Compared with basal-like, luminal-like tumors shared significantly more repertoire with nontumor tissue. Tumors had less TCR diversity than lymph nodes, more than nontumor tissue.

The lymph nodes were axillary draining lymph nodes from breast cancer patients. Material for sequencing was axillary lymph node tissue. The source of this sequence is a female donor with breast cancer. Some clones in this sample may be carry-over from other donors' samples.

DNA of the CDR3: TGTGCTAGTGGTCTCCCGGGACAGGGTTCCTCTGGGGCCAACGTCCTGACTTTC. Translation: CASGLPGQGSSGANVLTF. The chain combines TRBV12-5 with TRBJ2-6, with 9 bases identical to TRBD1. CDR1 LGHNT and CDR2 FRNRAP come from the germline V gene. Losses at the gene ends were 5 bases for V and 0 bases for J; bases not matched to a gene: 8. This CDR3 spans 18 amino acids.